These T cell receptor beta chains were read from a single sample in a study of blood T cell repertoires in COVID-19. The repertoire was sequenced with immunoSEQ multiplex PCR; TCRdb's copy has only in-frame clones and lacks some. The sample shows about 300,000 clones, 70% to 90% of them seen only once. The sequenced sample was PBMCs or T cells enriched from blood (not recorded which). The receptors stem from a man aged 25 to 40 who had recovered from COVID-19. The CDR3 runs from the conserved cysteine through the conserved F or W. The D gene is left open where the match is weak. Size is stated for part of the rows, as once, few or many counts, or as a class when the clone is expanded.

TRBD2	TRBV7-8	TRBJ2-4	many	TGTGCCAGCAGCTTAAGGGAGCGGGGGGGCCCCAAAAACATTCAGTACTTC	CASSLRERGGPKNIQYF
TRBD1	TRBV27	TRBJ2-7	NA	TGTGCCAGCAGTCCACCGACAGGGATCTACGAGCAGTACTTC	CASSPPTGIYEQYF
TRBD2	TRBV7-8	TRBJ2-1	NA	TGTGCCAGCAGCCGAGAGTTGGCGGGGGTAACCAACAATGAGCAGTTCTTC	CASSRELAGVTNNEQFF
NA	TRBV6-5	TRBJ1-2	NA	TGTGCCAGCAGGGGCAGGGGTTCCGATGGCTACACCTTC	CASRGRGSDGYTF
TRBD1	TRBV4-2	TRBJ1-2	NA	TGTGCCAGCAGCCAAGATTTGGCAGGGGGTGTAGACTATGGCTACACCTTC	CASSQDLAGGVDYGYTF
TRBD1	TRBV7-3	TRBJ1-2	NA	TGTGCCAGCAGCTCGTGGACAGGGGAAGGCTACACCTTC	CASSSWTGEGYTF
NA	TRBV2	TRBJ1-2	few	TGTGCCAGCAGTCACAGCAGGGTCGGGGGGAACTATGGCTACACCTTC	CASSHSRVGGNYGYTF
NA	TRBV6-5	TRBJ2-7	NA	TGTGCCAGCAGACAAGGACAGGGAGGGAGTCTTTACTTC	CASRQGQGGSLYF
NA	TRBV5-4	TRBJ2-1	NA	TGTGCCAGCAGCTTGTATAAGAGTAATGAGCAGTTCTTC	CASSLYKSNEQFF
TRBD1	TRBV2	TRBJ1-5	NA	TGTGCCAGCAAAGACAGGGGCCTTAGCAATCAGCCCCAGCATTTT	CASKDRGLSNQPQHF
TRBD1	TRBV5-1	TRBJ1-5	NA	TGCGCCAGCAGCTTGGGACAGGGCGAAGAGCCCCAGCATTTT	CASSLGQGEEPQHF
TRBD1	TRBV7-9	TRBJ2-1	once	TGTGCCAGCAGACCTGGACAGGGGGCTCACAATGAGCAGTTCTTC	CASRPGQGAHNEQFF
TRBD1	TRBV30	TRBJ1-1	NA	TGTGCCTGGAGTGTTGGATCCGGGACAGGGGCCACTGAAGCTTTCTTT	CAWSVGSGTGATEAFF
NA	TRBV7-2	TRBJ2-7	NA	TGTGCCAGCAGCTTAGGCGGGGTGCTCTACGAGCAGTACTTC	CASSLGGVLYEQYF
NA	TRBV12-3/TRBV12-4	TRBJ2-2	once	TGTGCCAGCAGCCAGACTTTGGAGCTGTTTTTT	CASSQTLELFF
NA	TRBV9	TRBJ2-1	NA	TGTGCCAGCAGCCAGATAGGGGGGGCGAAGGATGAGCAGTTCTTC	CASSQIGGAKDEQFF
NA	TRBV5-4	TRBJ2-2	NA	TGTGCCAGCAGCCCCAGTGGGTTGGGGGGATACGGGGAGCTGTTTTTT	CASSPSGLGGYGELFF
NA	TRBV7-8	TRBJ2-5	NA	TGTGCCAGCACCCACCTCCGGGGAGAGACCCAGTACTTC	CASTHLRGETQYF
TRBD1	TRBV6-6	TRBJ2-7	NA	TGTGCCAGCAGTTACTCGTTCTCAGGGGGCAACGAGCAGTACTTC	CASSYSFSGGNEQYF
NA	TRBV27	TRBJ2-1	few	TGTGCCAGCAGCCCTTTAGGAGCATTCTACAATGAGCAGTTCTTC	CASSPLGAFYNEQFF
TRBD1	TRBV3-1/TRBV3-2	TRBJ1-2	NA	TGTGCCAGCAGCCACGGGACAGGCGACTATGGCTACACCTTC	CASSHGTGDYGYTF
TRBD1	TRBV30	TRBJ1-2	NA	TGTGCCTGGAAGGACAGGGAGAACTATGGCTACACCTTC	CAWKDRENYGYTF
NA	TRBV9	TRBJ1-3	NA	TGTGCCAGCAGCGTAGCTCGAGACAGAATCTCTGGAAACACCATATATTTT	CASSVARDRISGNTIYF
NA	TRBV12-3/TRBV12-4	TRBJ2-1	once	TGTGCCAGCAGTTTTTCTAGCTCCTATGAGCAGTTCTTC	CASSFSSSYEQFF
NA	TRBV6-4	TRBJ2-3	NA	TGTGCCAGCAGTGACAGAGGCACAGATACGCAGTATTTT	CASSDRGTDTQYF
TRBD1	TRBV15	TRBJ1-2	NA	TGTGCCACCAGCAGAGGGGACAGGGGGGGCTATGGCTACACCTTC	CATSRGDRGGYGYTF
TRBD2	TRBV7-9	TRBJ2-1	NA	TGTGCCAGCAGAGCCCTAGCGGGTAATGAGCAGTTCTTC	CASRALAGNEQFF
NA	TRBV3-1/TRBV3-2	TRBJ1-2	few	TGTGCCAGCAGCCAAGCTACCGGAGGGTCGCTTGGCTACACCTTC	CASSQATGGSLGYTF
TRBD2	TRBV7-2	TRBJ2-4	once	TGTGCCAGCAGCTCCGGGTGGGAGGGAAACATTCAGTACTTC	CASSSGWEGNIQYF
NA	TRBV29-1	TRBJ1-1	NA	TGCAGCGCCAACAGGCGGGGTAACACTGAAGCTTTCTTT	CSANRRGNTEAFF
TRBD2	TRBV6-5	TRBJ2-5	NA	TGTGCCAGCACAACCCTAGCGGGGGGGGGAGAGACCCAGTACTTC	CASTTLAGGGETQYF
TRBD1	TRBV18	TRBJ1-1	NA	TGTGCCAGCTCACCTCCTAGCAGGACAGGGAGCTCTGAAGCTTTCTTT	CASSPPSRTGSSEAFF
TRBD1	TRBV25-1	TRBJ1-4	NA	TGTGCCAGCAGTGAAACACTGACAGGGGGGAATGAAAAACTGTTTTTT	CASSETLTGGNEKLFF
NA	TRBV3-1/TRBV3-2	TRBJ2-3	NA	TGTGCCAGCAGCCAGTCTCGGGGCACAGATACGCAGTATTTT	CASSQSRGTDTQYF
NA	TRBV13	TRBJ1-5	NA	TGTGCCAGCAGCTTAGGCCGGGGACAGCCCCAGCATTTT	CASSLGRGQPQHF
TRBD1	TRBV5-1	TRBJ2-2	few	TGCGCCAGCAGCACAGGGGGAAACACCGGGGAGCTGTTTTTT	CASSTGGNTGELFF
TRBD1	TRBV13	TRBJ1-1	few	TGTGCCAGCAGCTTGGGCGGGACAGTGAACACTGAAGCTTTCTTT	CASSLGGTVNTEAFF
NA	TRBV5-1	TRBJ1-1	NA	TGCGCCAGCACCGTCTTTGCGGAGGGCACTGAAGCTTTCTTT	CASTVFAEGTEAFF
NA	TRBV6-5	TRBJ2-5	NA	TGTGCCAGCAGCCAAGTACAGGGAGCTGAGGAGACCCAGTACTTC	CASSQVQGAEETQYF
NA	TRBV7-3	TRBJ2-2	NA	TGTGCCAGCAGCTTACTCGGGGGACCCACCGGGGAGCTGTTTTTT	CASSLLGGPTGELFF
TRBD2	TRBV9	TRBJ2-2	NA	TGTGCCAGCAGCCCCCCAAGCGGGGGGGCCTTCGGGGAGCTGTTTTTT	CASSPPSGGAFGELFF
NA	TRBV4-2	TRBJ2-1	NA	TGTGCCAGCAGCCAAGAGAGCCTTTACAATGAGCAGTTCTTC	CASSQESLYNEQFF
NA	TRBV6-5	TRBJ2-7	NA	TGTGCCAGCAGTACTCCCCTTCGCGAGCAGTACTTC	CASSTPLREQYF
TRBD2	TRBV9	TRBJ2-3	NA	TGTGCCAGCAGCGGGACTAGCGTTACTAGCACAGATACGCAGTATTTT	CASSGTSVTSTDTQYF
TRBD1	TRBV6-9	TRBJ2-2	NA	TGTGCCAGCAGTGGGGGGACAGGCCACAAAGGGGGCACCGGGGAGCTGTTTTTT	CASSGGTGHKGGTGELFF
TRBD2	TRBV18	TRBJ2-5	NA	TGTGCCAGCTCACCTACCCGGGGGGGCTTGGAGACCCAGTACTTC	CASSPTRGGLETQYF
NA	TRBV27	TRBJ1-1	NA	TGTGCCAGCAGTCCCATTCATAGTGGGGGGTGGAACACTGAAGCTTTCTTT	CASSPIHSGGWNTEAFF
NA	TRBV5-6	TRBJ2-1	NA	TGTGCCAGCAGCTTGTCGGGACTTCAGGACAATGAGCAGTTCTTC	CASSLSGLQDNEQFF
TRBD2	TRBV7-9	TRBJ2-3	NA	TGTGCCAGCAGCTCGAGCGGGGAAGATACGCAGTATTTT	CASSSSGEDTQYF
NA	TRBV7-9	TRBJ1-1	NA	TGTGCCAGCAGCCGCCTTTTTCGGGAGACTGAAGCTTTCTTT	CASSRLFRETEAFF
NA	TRBV6-5	TRBJ1-2	NA	TGTGCCAGCAGTTACGGATCCAGCGATTATGGCTACACCTTC	CASSYGSSDYGYTF
TRBD1	TRBV27	TRBJ1-2	NA	TGTGCCAGCAGTTTGACAGGGAGAGGGTATGGCTACACCTTC	CASSLTGRGYGYTF
NA	TRBV4-2	TRBJ1-4	NA	TGTGCCAGCAGCAAGGGACCACCCGGGGGGGAAAAACTGTTTTTT	CASSKGPPGGEKLFF
NA	TRBV9	TRBJ2-7	NA	TGTGCCAGCAGCCCGACTTCGCGGTCCTACGAGCAGTACTTC	CASSPTSRSYEQYF
NA	TRBV6-5	TRBJ2-5	NA	TGTGCCAGCAAACAGGAACAAGAGACCCAGTACTTC	CASKQEQETQYF
TRBD1	TRBV7-2	TRBJ2-7	NA	TGTGCCAGCAGCTCGCGAGGAATCCGGGACAGGGGGTACGAGCAGTACTTC	CASSSRGIRDRGYEQYF
TRBD1	TRBV7-8	TRBJ2-7	NA	TGTGCCAGCAGCTTACGGAGAGCGGGACAGGGGGCCTACGAGCAGTACTTC	CASSLRRAGQGAYEQYF
NA	TRBV25-1	TRBJ2-7	NA	TGTGCCAGCAGTCTAGACAGGAGCTCCTACGAGCAGTACTTC	CASSLDRSSYEQYF
TRBD1	TRBV18	TRBJ1-3	NA	TGTGCCAGCTCACCACTACCCGGACAGGGGGCATCTGGAAACACCATATATTTT	CASSPLPGQGASGNTIYF